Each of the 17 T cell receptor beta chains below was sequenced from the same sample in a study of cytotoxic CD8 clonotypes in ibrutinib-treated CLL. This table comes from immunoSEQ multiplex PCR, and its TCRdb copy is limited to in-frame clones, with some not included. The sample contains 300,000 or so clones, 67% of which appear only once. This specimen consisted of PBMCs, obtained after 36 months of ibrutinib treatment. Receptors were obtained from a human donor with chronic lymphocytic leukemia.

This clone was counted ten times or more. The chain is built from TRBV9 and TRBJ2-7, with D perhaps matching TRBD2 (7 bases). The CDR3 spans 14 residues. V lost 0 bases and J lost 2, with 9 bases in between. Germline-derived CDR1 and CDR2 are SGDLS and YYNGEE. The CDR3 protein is CASSVGEGAYEQYF. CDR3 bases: TGTGCCAGCAGCGTAGGGGAGGGGGCCTACGAGCAGTACTTC.

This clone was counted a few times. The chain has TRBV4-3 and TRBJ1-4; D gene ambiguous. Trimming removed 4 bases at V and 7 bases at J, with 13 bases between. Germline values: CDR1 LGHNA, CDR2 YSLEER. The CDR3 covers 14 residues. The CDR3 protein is CASSRYRAGEKLFF. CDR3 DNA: TGCGCCAGCAGCCGTTATAGGGCGGGTGAAAAACTGTTTTTT.

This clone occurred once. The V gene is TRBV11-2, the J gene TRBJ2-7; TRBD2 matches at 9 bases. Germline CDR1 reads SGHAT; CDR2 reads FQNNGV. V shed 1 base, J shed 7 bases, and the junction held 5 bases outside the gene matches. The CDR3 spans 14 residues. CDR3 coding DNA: TGTGCCAGCAGCTTAGTTAGTCTAGCGGGGGAGCAGTACTTC. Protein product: CASSLVSLAGEQYF.

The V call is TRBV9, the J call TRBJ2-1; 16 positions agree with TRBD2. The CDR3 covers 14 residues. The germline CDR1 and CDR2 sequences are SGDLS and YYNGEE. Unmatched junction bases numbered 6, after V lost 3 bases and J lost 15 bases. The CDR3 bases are TGTGCCAGCAGCGAGGGACTAGCGGGAGGGCCCTCGTTCTTC. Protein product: CASSEGLAGGPSFF.

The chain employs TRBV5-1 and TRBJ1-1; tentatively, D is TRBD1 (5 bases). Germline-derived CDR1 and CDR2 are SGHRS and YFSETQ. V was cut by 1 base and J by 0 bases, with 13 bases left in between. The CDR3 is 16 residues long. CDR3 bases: TGCGCCAGCAGCTTGACATCAGGGATATTGAACACTGAAGCTTTCTTT. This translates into CASSLTSGILNTEAFF.

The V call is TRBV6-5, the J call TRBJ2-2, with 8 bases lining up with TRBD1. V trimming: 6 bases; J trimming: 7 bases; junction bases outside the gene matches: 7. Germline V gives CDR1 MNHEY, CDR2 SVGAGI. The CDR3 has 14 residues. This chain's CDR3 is CASSRTGFNGELFF. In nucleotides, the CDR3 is TGTGCCAGCAGCCGGACAGGGTTTAACGGGGAGCTGTTTTTT.

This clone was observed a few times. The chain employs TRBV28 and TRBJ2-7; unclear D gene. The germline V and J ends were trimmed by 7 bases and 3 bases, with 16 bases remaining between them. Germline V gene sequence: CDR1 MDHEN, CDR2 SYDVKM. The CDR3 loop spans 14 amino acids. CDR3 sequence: CASTRRLGSYEQYF. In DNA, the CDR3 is TGTGCCAGCACCCGCCGGCTAGGCAGCTACGAGCAGTACTTC.

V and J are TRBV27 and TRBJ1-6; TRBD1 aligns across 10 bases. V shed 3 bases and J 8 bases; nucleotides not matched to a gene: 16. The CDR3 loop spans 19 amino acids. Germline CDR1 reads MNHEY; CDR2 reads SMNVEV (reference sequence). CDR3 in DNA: TGTGCCAGCAGTTTTCCCCCCCCCGGGACAGGGGTTTGGTATTCACCCCTCCACTTT. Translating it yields CASSFPPPGTGVWYSPLHF.

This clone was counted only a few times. The CDR3 DNA reads TGCGCCAGCAGCTGGCGGAGCGGGGGGGCCGTCGATACGCAGTATTTT. Amino acid sequence: CASSWRSGGAVDTQYF. The V call is TRBV5-1, the J call TRBJ2-3; the match to TRBD2 covers 10 bases. CDR3 length equals 16 residues. CDR1 is SGHRS, CDR2 YFSETQ, per germline. V shed 3 bases and J 6 bases; nucleotides not matched to a gene: 10.

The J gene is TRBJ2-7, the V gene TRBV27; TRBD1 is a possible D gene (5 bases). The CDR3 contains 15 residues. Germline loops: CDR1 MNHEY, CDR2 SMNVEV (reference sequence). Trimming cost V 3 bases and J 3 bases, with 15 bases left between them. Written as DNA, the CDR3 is TGTGCCAGCAGTTTCACAGGCTCTGGGTACTACGAGCAGTACTTC. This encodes CASSFTGSGYYEQYF.

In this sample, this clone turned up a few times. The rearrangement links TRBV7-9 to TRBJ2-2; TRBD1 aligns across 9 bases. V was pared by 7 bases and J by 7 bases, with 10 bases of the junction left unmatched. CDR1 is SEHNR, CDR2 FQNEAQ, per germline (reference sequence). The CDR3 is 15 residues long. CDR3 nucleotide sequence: TGTGCCAGCACCCCGGGACAGGGTCTACTCGGGGAGCTGTTTTTT. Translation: CASTPGQGLLGELFF.

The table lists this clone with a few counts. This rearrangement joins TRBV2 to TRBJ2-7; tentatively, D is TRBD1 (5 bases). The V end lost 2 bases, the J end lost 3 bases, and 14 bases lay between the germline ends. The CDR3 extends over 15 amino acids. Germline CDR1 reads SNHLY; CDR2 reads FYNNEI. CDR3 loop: CASSEPKTANYEQYF. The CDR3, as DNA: TGTGCCAGCAGTGAACCAAAGACAGCCAACTACGAGCAGTACTTC.

CDR3 DNA: TGTGCCAGCAGCCCGACTAGCGGTTATTCCTACAATGAGCAGTTCTTC. This encodes CASSPTSGYSYNEQFF. V is TRBV11-2 and J is TRBJ2-1; TRBD2 matches at 9 bases. Germline CDR1 reads SGHAT; CDR2 reads FQNNGV. This CDR3 is built from 16 residues. V shed 5 bases, J shed 1 base, and the junction held 6 bases outside the gene matches.

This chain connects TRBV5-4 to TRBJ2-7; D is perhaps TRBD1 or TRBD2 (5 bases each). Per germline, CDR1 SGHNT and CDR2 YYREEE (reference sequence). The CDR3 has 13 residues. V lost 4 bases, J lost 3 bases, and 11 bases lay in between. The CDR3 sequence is CASSPGTRYEQYF. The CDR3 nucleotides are TGTGCCAGCAGCCCCGGGACGCGCTACGAGCAGTACTTC. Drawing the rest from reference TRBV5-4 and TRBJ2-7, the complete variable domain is ETGVTQSPTHLIKTRGQQVTLRCSSQSGHNTVSWYQQALGQGPQFIFQYYREEENGRGNFPPRFSGLQFPNYSSELNVNALELDDSALYLCASSPGTRYEQYFGPGTRLTVT.

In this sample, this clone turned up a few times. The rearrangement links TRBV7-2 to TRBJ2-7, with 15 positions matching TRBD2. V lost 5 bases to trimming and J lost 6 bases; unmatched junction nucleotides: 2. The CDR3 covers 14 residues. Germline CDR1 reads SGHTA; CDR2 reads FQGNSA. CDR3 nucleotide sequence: TGTGCCAGCAGCGTGGGACTAGCGGGAGGCGAGCAGTACTTC. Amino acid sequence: CASSVGLAGGEQYF. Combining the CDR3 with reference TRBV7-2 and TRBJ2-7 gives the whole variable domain GAGVSQSPSNKVTEKGKDVELRCDPISGHTALYWYRQSLGQGLEFLIYFQGNSAPDKSGLPSDRFSAERTGGSVSTLTIQRTQQEDSAVYLCASSVGLAGGEQYFGPGTRLTVT.

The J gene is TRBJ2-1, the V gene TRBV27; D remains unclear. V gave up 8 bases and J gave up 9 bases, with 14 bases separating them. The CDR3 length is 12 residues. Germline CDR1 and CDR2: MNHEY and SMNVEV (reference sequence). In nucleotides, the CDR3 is TGTGCCAGCTCCTGGACGGCAGGTGAGCAGTTCTTC. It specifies CASSWTAGEQFF.

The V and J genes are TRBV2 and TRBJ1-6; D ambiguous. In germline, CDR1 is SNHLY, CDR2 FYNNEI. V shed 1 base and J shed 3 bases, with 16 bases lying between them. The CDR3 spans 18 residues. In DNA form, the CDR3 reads TGTGCCAGCAGTGAAGGCGGAGGAGAGAAGTACTATAATTCACCCCTCCACTTT. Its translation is CASSEGGGEKYYNSPLHF.